A single sample gave rise to the 25 T cell receptor beta chains below, sequenced in a study of beta chain features in type 1 diabetes. Study results and caveats: Patients with Type 1 diabetes showed moderately but significantly shorter TCRB CDR3s in all four CD4+ subsets.

Antigens of these TCRs are unknown. Sequencing targeted expressed TCRB transcripts, as all isolated RNA had been reverse transcribed. TCRdb's copy holds only in-frame clones and misses some; the assay was immunoSEQ multiplex PCR. The repertoire has 100,000 to 150,000 clones, approximately 10% of them found once; the top ten carry about 0.7%. The sequencing sample was made of central memory CD4+ T cells from blood. These TCRs come from a man aged 30-40 years with type 1 diabetes.

This clone was seen a handful of times. CDR3 nucleotides: TGTGCCAGCAGCTTCACTAGCGGGGGATTCGACGAGCAGTACTTC. This sequence encodes CASSFTSGGFDEQYF. The chain carries TRBV7-9 and TRBJ2-7; the match to TRBD2 covers 11 bases. CDR1 is SEHNR and CDR2 is FQNEAQ in the germline V gene (reference sequence). V lost 3 bases and J lost 5; bases outside the gene matches: 6. The length of the CDR3 is 15 residues.

The rearrangement joins TRBV7-3 to TRBJ2-2, with D uncertain. Germline V gene data show CDR1 as SGHTA and CDR2 as FQGTGA. Trimming cost V 4 bases and J 7 bases, with 7 bases left between them. The CDR3 spans 12 residues. The CDR3 sequence: CASSSPDGELFF. The CDR3 DNA sequence: TGTGCCAGCAGCTCCCCAGACGGGGAGCTGTTTTTT.

This clone was seen a handful of times. The rearrangement uses TRBV27 and TRBJ1-5; D uncertain. CDR3 length: 14 residues. The germline V gene has CDR1 MNHEY and CDR2 SMNVEV (reference sequence). V lost 4 bases, J lost 5 bases, and 12 bases lay in between. In DNA, the CDR3 is TGTGCCAGCAGTTCTGGGCAGTCCCATCAGCCCCAGCATTTT. As protein: CASSSGQSHQPQHF.

This clone was counted only a few times. V and J are TRBV5-1 and TRBJ2-5; D may be TRBD2 (6 bases). Trimming removed 3 bases from V and 2 bases from J, with 8 bases in between. Germline CDR1 SGHRS, CDR2 YFSETQ. The CDR3 spans 13 residues. The CDR3 sequence is CASSWDWQETQYF. The CDR3 DNA follows: TGCGCCAGCAGCTGGGACTGGCAAGAGACCCAGTACTTC.

This rearrangement joins TRBV5-1 to TRBJ1-2, with TRBD1 matching over 7 bases. Germline values: CDR1 SGHRS, CDR2 YFSETQ. This CDR3 region has 13 residues. Trimming took 2 bases from V and 4 from J; bases not matched to a gene: 2. The CDR3: CASSLQGPYGYTF. CDR3 DNA sequence: TGCGCCAGCAGCTTACAGGGGCCCTATGGCTACACCTTC. The complete variable domain, with remaining parts taken from reference TRBV5-1 and TRBJ1-2, reads KAGVTQTPRYLIKTRGQQVTLSCSPISGHRSVSWYQQTPGQGLQFLFEYFSETQRNKGNFPGRFSGRQFSNSRSEMNVSTLELGDSALYLCASSLQGPYGYTFGSGTRLTVV.

V gene TRBV28 combines with J gene TRBJ2-1; maybe TRBD2 (7 bases). CDR3 length: 13 residues. Germline CDR1 is MDHEN and CDR2 is SYDVKM. With 4 bases removed from V and 8 bases from J, the gap between germline ends came to 12 bases. The CDR3 is CASSWGGQDEQFF. In DNA, the CDR3 is TGTGCCAGCAGTTGGGGGGGCCAGGATGAGCAGTTCTTC. The full variable domain, rest sourced from reference TRBV28 and TRBJ2-1, is DVKVTQSSRYLVKRTGEKVFLECVQDMDHENMFWYRQDPGLGLRLIYFSYDVKMKEKGDIPEGYSVSREKKERFSLILESASTNQTSMYLCASSWGGQDEQFFGPGTRLTVL.

This clone was detected a few times. The rearrangement links TRBV5-1 to TRBJ2-1, with D perhaps matching TRBD2 (5 bases). The CDR3 consists of 13 residues. Trimming took off 6 bases at V and 8 bases at J, with 15 bases between the two ends. Germline CDR1 SGHRS, CDR2 YFSETQ. CDR3 nucleotides: TGCGCCAGCAACTCCCCAGCGGTGGATGAGCAGTTCTTC. It is translated as CASNSPAVDEQFF.

The chain employs TRBV6-6 and TRBJ2-7, with 9 bases lining up with TRBD1. Germline V CDR1 and CDR2: MNHNY, SVGAGI (reference sequence). The V segment lost 7 bases and the J segment 2 bases; nucleotides outside the gene matches: 3. The CDR3 length is 13 residues. Here the CDR3 DNA reads TGTGCCAGCAAGGACAGGGGACCCTACGAGCAGTACTTC. The encoded protein is CASKDRGPYEQYF.

As regards this clone: Additional DNA sequences in this sample encode the identical CDR3. This sequence joins TRBV7-3 and TRBJ1-1, with 7 positions matching TRBD1. The ends lost 2 bases at V and 4 bases at J; junction bases unmatched: 1. This CDR3 spans 13 amino acids. The germline CDR1 and CDR2 sequences are SGHTA and FQGTGA. The CDR3 DNA sequence: TGTGCCAGCAGCTTACAGGGGGGCACTGAAGCTTTCTTT. It yields the protein CASSLQGGTEAFF.

The rearrangement uses TRBV13 and TRBJ2-6; weak D call: TRBD2 (6 bases). Trimming took 1 base from V and 2 from J, leaving 12 bases between them. This CDR3 is 17 amino acids long. From germline, CDR1 is PRHDT and CDR2 FYEKMQ (reference sequence). CDR3 DNA: TGTGCCAGCAGCTTAGTTCGGGACTGGGCTGGGGCCAACGTCCTGACTTTC. Translating it yields CASSLVRDWAGANVLTF.

This sequence joins TRBV4-2 and TRBJ2-2, with a tentative D call TRBD2 (6 bases). This CDR3 has 15 residues. V gave up 1 base and J gave up 4 bases, with 10 bases separating them. Looked up from germline, CDR1 is LGHNA and CDR2 is YNFKEQ. The CDR3 spells CASSQAGGSTGELFF. CDR3 DNA sequence: TGTGCCAGCAGCCAAGCCGGGGGAAGCACCGGGGAGCTGTTTTTT.

The rearrangement joins TRBV29-1 to TRBJ1-2; D gene uncertain. Germline V gene sequence: CDR1 SQVTM, CDR2 ANQGSEA. This CDR3 is built from 11 residues. V was cut by 7 bases and J by 5 bases, with 11 bases left in between. The CDR3 sequence: CSGAGGYGYTF. The CDR3 coding sequence is TGCAGCGGGGCGGGTGGTTATGGCTACACCTTC.

In its sample, this clone was seen a few times. CDR3 residues: CASRKDRNTDTQYF. CDR3 nucleotides: TGTGCCAGCAGAAAAGACAGAAACACAGATACGCAGTATTTT. The chain combines TRBV11-3 with TRBJ2-3; TRBD1 might be the D (5 bases). CDR3 length: 14 residues. Looked up from germline, CDR1 is SGHNT and CDR2 is YENEEA. Trimming took off 6 bases at V and 2 bases at J, with 12 bases between the two ends. The variable domain in full, completed from reference TRBV11-3 and TRBJ2-3, reads EAGVVQSPRYKIIEKKQPVAFWCNPISGHNTLYWYLQNLGQGPELLIRYENEEAVDDSQLPKDRFSAERLKGVDSTLKIQPAELGDSAVYLCASRKDRNTDTQYFGPGTRLTVL.

The rearrangement joins TRBV18 to TRBJ1-2; 8 positions match TRBD1. V dropped 5 bases and J dropped 8; count of bases not matched to a gene: 7. This CDR3 region has 13 residues. Germline lookup yields CDR1 KGHSH and CDR2 LQKENI. As DNA, the CDR3 is TGTGCCAGCTCATCGGACAGGGCGGAGGGCTACACCTTC. Translating it yields CASSSDRAEGYTF.

There are many counts of this clone. This sequence joins TRBV5-4 and TRBJ2-1; 7 nucleotides align to TRBD2. Germline loops: CDR1 SGHNT, CDR2 YYREEE (reference sequence). V lost 0 bases and J lost 9; bases outside the gene matches: 0. This CDR3 region has 12 residues. The CDR3 nucleotides are TGTGCCAGCAGCTTGGCGGGGGGTGAGCAGTTCTTC. This translates into CASSLAGGEQFF.

This chain uses TRBV7-9 with TRBJ2-1; no clear D. From germline, CDR1 is SEHNR and CDR2 FQNEAQ (reference sequence). The ends were cut back, 2 bases at V and 5 bases at J, with 7 bases in the middle. This CDR3 region has 13 residues. CDR3 sequence (DNA): TGTGCCAGCAGCTTAAGAGGAGACAATGAGCAGTTCTTC. It is translated as CASSLRGDNEQFF. The variable domain in full, with the rest retrieved from reference TRBV7-9 and TRBJ2-1, is DTGVSQNPRHKITKRGQNVTFRCDPISEHNRLYWYRQTLGQGPEFLTYFQNEAQLEKSRLLSDRFSAERPKGSFSTLEIQRTEQGDSAMYLCASSLRGDNEQFFGPGTRLTVL.

The V and J genes are TRBV5-1 and TRBJ2-7; D uncertain. The CDR3 has 13 residues. The ends were cut back, 3 bases at V and 2 bases at J, with 9 bases in the middle. Looked up from germline, CDR1 is SGHRS and CDR2 is YFSETQ. Here the CDR3 reads CASSSTRTYEQYF. As DNA, the CDR3 is TGCGCCAGCAGCTCGACACGGACCTACGAGCAGTACTTC.

This clone was detected only a few times. V is TRBV4-1 and J is TRBJ2-7; D is perhaps TRBD1 (6 bases). V was cut by 3 bases and J by 2 bases, with 17 bases left in between. The V gene's germline CDR1 is MGHRA and CDR2 YSYEKL. The CDR3 length is 16 residues. CDR3 bases: TGCGCCAGCAGCCACTCCAGGACAGCGGACCCCTACGAGCAGTACTTC. Translation: CASSHSRTADPYEQYF.

This clone was observed a few times. V is TRBV7-2 and J is TRBJ2-7; 7 nucleotides match TRBD2. The CDR3 length is 16 residues. Germline CDR1 and CDR2: SGHTA and FQGNSA. The trim removed 5 bases at V and 1 base at J, leaving 11 bases unmatched. In DNA, the CDR3 is TGTGCCAGCAGCGACCACGGGACTACAAGATCCTACGAGCAGTACTTC. Amino acids: CASSDHGTTRSYEQYF.

This clone was detected only a few times. Additional DNA sequences in this sample encode the identical CDR3. The chain has TRBV9 and TRBJ2-5; D uncertain. V lost 1 base, J lost 2 bases, and 12 bases lay in between. The CDR3 is 15 residues long. The germline V gene encodes CDR1 SGDLS and CDR2 YYNGEE. The DNA of the CDR3 is TGTGCCAGCAGCGTATCCCCGGCAGGTCAAGAGACCCAGTACTTC. Translation: CASSVSPAGQETQYF.

In its sample, this clone was seen a few times. J is TRBJ2-3 and V is TRBV6-1; 8 nucleotides line up with TRBD2. The length of the CDR3 is 14 residues. Trimming removed 2 bases from V and 6 bases from J; junction bases left unmatched: 4. The germline gives CDR1 MNHNS, CDR2 SASEGT. The CDR3 region has the DNA TGTGCCAGCAGTGAAAAAGCGGGGGATGATACGCAGTATTTT. It specifies CASSEKAGDDTQYF.

The chain has TRBV7-2 and TRBJ1-1, with D maybe TRBD1 (5 bases). The CDR3 runs 12 residues. V shed 11 bases and J shed 3 bases, with 13 bases lying between them. Germline V gene lookup returns CDR1 SGHTA and CDR2 FQGNSA. The DNA for the CDR3 is TGTGCCTCCCACGGGGGTTACACTGAAGCTTTCTTT. It translates to CASHGGYTEAFF.

This clone has only a few counts. The rearrangement joins TRBV2 to TRBJ2-2, with TRBD1 identical over 7 bases. V lost 8 bases, J lost 0 bases, and 3 bases stayed unmatched. CDR1 and CDR2 (germline): SNHLY, FYNNEI. The CDR3 runs 14 residues. CDR3 loop: CASDRDANTGELFF. The CDR3 DNA is TGTGCCAGCGACAGGGACGCGAACACCGGGGAGCTGTTTTTT.

The chain couples TRBV7-2 to TRBJ2-3; D may be TRBD2 (6 bases). Trimming shortened V by 0 bases and J by 0 bases, and 13 bases separated the two germline ends. The germline gives CDR1 SGHTA, CDR2 FQGNSA. The CDR3 consists of 17 residues. The CDR3 DNA is TGTGCCAGCAGCTTAGCGCCCGGCGGGGCCAGCACAGATACGCAGTATTTT. Translated, it gives CASSLAPGGASTDTQYF.

A note on this clone: Other DNA variants within this sample encode the same CDR3. The gene calls are TRBV7-3 and TRBJ1-1; TRBD1 is a possible D gene (5 bases). CDR1 and CDR2 from the germline V gene are SGHTA and FQGTGA. This CDR3 has 14 amino acids. The germline V and J ends were trimmed by 2 bases and 1 base, with 8 bases remaining between them. CDR3: CASSLGATNTEAFF. The CDR3 DNA reads as TGTGCCAGCAGCTTAGGGGCTACGAACACTGAAGCTTTCTTT. Based on the CDR3 plus reference TRBV7-3 and TRBJ1-1, the full variable domain is GAGVSQTPSNKVTEKGKYVELRCDPISGHTALYWYRQSLGQGPEFLIYFQGTGAADDSGLPNDRFFAVRPEGSVSTLKIQRTERGDSAVYLCASSLGATNTEAFFGQGTRLTVV.